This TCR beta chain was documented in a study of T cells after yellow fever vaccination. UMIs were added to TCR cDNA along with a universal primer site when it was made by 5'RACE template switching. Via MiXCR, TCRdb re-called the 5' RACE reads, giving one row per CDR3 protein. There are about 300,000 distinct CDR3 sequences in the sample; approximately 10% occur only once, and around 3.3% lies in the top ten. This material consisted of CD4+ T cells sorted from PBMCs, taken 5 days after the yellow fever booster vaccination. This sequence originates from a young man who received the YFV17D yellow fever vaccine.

In DNA form, the CDR3 reads TGCAGTGCTAGCGACAAGAGGGGGAACACCGGGGAGCTGTTTTTT. The encoded protein is CSASDKRGNTGELFF. The chain combines TRBV20-1 with TRBJ2-2; either TRBD1 or TRBD2 may fit D (5 bases each). Looked up from germline, CDR1 is DFQATT and CDR2 is SNEGSKA (reference sequence). Trimming took off 3 bases at V and 1 base at J, with 12 bases between the two ends. This CDR3 spans 15 amino acids.